This is a list of T cell receptor beta chains from one sample in a study of OX40 agonist ivuxolimab in advanced cancers. Measured with immunoSEQ multiplex PCR; TCRdb has only the in-frame clones, and not every one. Of 35,000 to 40,000 clones in the sample, around 82% were seen once. Sequences were derived from CD4+ or CD8+ T cells sorted from blood, sampled in a trial of the OX40 agonist ivuxolimab. The receptors originated from an adult with an advanced solid tumor such as melanoma, head and neck, liver or kidney cancer. CDR3s include the opening cysteine and the closing phenylalanine or tryptophan. D genes are given only for firm matches. Expanded clones are given a class, and other clones once, few, many or no size at all.

>NA|TRBD1|TRBV27|13|TRBJ1-1
TGTGCCAGCAAAGGGACAGGGATTTTTCGAGCTTTCTTT
CASKGTGIFRAFF
>NA|NA|TRBV6-5|16|TRBJ2-2
TGTGCCAGCAGTTACGCCCGCTTTTTGAACACCGGGGAGCTGTTTTTT
CASSYARFLNTGELFF
>NA|NA|TRBV5-4|14|TRBJ1-4
TGTGCCAGCCTACCAGGGCCAGGCGCCGAAAAACTGTTTTTT
CASLPGPGAEKLFF
>NA|TRBD1|TRBV15|14|TRBJ1-2
TGTGCCACCAGCGGCAGACAGGGAATCCATGGCTACACCTTC
CATSGRQGIHGYTF
>NA|NA|TRBV6-1|14|TRBJ1-5
TGTGCCAGCAGTGGAGCCTTCTCTAATCAGCCCCAGCATTTT
CASSGAFSNQPQHF
>NA|NA|TRBV10-1|16|TRBJ2-7
TGCGCCAGCAGTGAGTTGGCGGCGGGACGGGACTACGAGCAGTACTTC
CASSELAAGRDYEQYF
>NA|NA|TRBV30|14|TRBJ1-5
TGTGCCTGGAGTGGGGGTGGGCGGAATCAGCCCCAGCATTTT
CAWSGGGRNQPQHF
>NA|NA|TRBV4-2|15|TRBJ2-1
TGTGCCAGCAGCCTAATCGTTCAGGTGGCAAATGAGCAGTTCTTC
CASSLIVQVANEQFF
>few|TRBD1|TRBV5-1|17|TRBJ2-3
TGCGCCAGCAGCCCCCCCCGGGACAGGGGGGCATCAGATACGCAGTATTTT
CASSPPRDRGASDTQYF
>NA|NA|TRBV29-1|13|TRBJ1-4
TGCAGCGTCGCACTTGGGGGTAATGAAAAACTGTTTTTT
CSVALGGNEKLFF
>NA|TRBD2|TRBV5-4|18|TRBJ2-1
TGTGCCAGCAGCGGATCTAGCGGGGGGGCCTTGCCCTACAATGAGCAGTTCTTC
CASSGSSGGALPYNEQFF
>NA|NA|TRBV18|12|TRBJ1-1
TGTGCCAGCTCACCGATGGGCACTGAAGCTTTCTTT
CASSPMGTEAFF
>few|NA|TRBV9|15|TRBJ1-5
TGTGCCAGCAGCGTATCAGGGGATAGCAATCAGCCCCAGCATTTT
CASSVSGDSNQPQHF
>NA|TRBD1|TRBV7-9|15|TRBJ2-1
TGTGCCAGCAGCTTGACAGGGGGCAGTGGGAATGAGCAGTTCTTC
CASSLTGGSGNEQFF
>NA|TRBD1|TRBV5-1|15|TRBJ1-6
TGCGCCAGCAGCTCGACAGGGGAGGATAATTCACCCCTCCACTTT
CASSSTGEDNSPLHF
>NA|TRBD1|TRBV7-9|13|TRBJ2-7
TGTGCCAGCAGCTTAACCGGACAGGGCGAGCAGTACTTC
CASSLTGQGEQYF
>NA|NA|TRBV10-3|13|TRBJ1-4
TGTGCCATCAGTGGTTCGGATAATGAAAAACTGTTTTTT
CAISGSDNEKLFF
>once|NA|TRBV6-1|16|TRBJ1-6
TGTGCCAGCAGTGGCTTACTGAGGTCCTATAATTCACCCCTCCACTTT
CASSGLLRSYNSPLHF
>NA|NA|TRBV19|13|TRBJ1-1
TGTGCCAGTAGTATGGGCCGGGTGTCTGAAGCTTTCTTT
CASSMGRVSEAFF
>NA|NA|TRBV29-1|12|TRBJ2-5
TGCAGCGTTGATGTGGGGGAAGAGACCCAGTACTTC
CSVDVGEETQYF
>NA|NA|TRBV21-1|16|TRBJ1-5
TGTGCCGCACGCGGTAGGGGACAGGGGGCCAATCAGCCCCAGCATTTT
CAARGRGQGANQPQHF
>NA|TRBD1|TRBV11-2|15|TRBJ2-5
TGTGCCAGCAGCTCCATCACAGGGGGCGCAGAGACCCAGTACTTC
CASSSITGGAETQYF
>NA|NA|TRBV6-6|16|TRBJ1-6
TGTGCCAGCAGTCCCACCCCGGGGGGGGGTAATTCACCCCTCCACTTT
CASSPTPGGGNSPLHF
>few|NA|TRBV5-4|13|TRBJ2-5
TGTGCCAGCAGCCGTGGGGACCAAGAGACCCAGTACTTC
CASSRGDQETQYF
>NA|NA|TRBV9|15|TRBJ1-1
TGTGCCAGCAGCGTAGGGGGGCGGGGAGACACTGAAGCTTTCTTT
CASSVGGRGDTEAFF
>NA|NA|TRBV6-9|11|TRBJ1-1
TGTGCCAGCAGGGGGAGCTCTGAAGCTTTCTTT
CASRGSSEAFF
>NA|NA|TRBV15|15|TRBJ2-2
TGTGCCACCAGCAAATGGGGACTCGGTGCCGGGGAGCTGTTTTTT
CATSKWGLGAGELFF
>few|TRBD1|TRBV2|15|TRBJ1-2
TGTGCCAGCAGTTCGGGACAGGGAAAAGTCTATGGCTACACCTTC
CASSSGQGKVYGYTF
>NA|TRBD2|TRBV19|17|TRBJ2-1
TGTGCCAGTAGCCTGGGGGGAACTAGCGGGAGGTCAAATGAGCAGTTCTTC
CASSLGGTSGRSNEQFF
>few|TRBD1|TRBV7-8|15|TRBJ2-4
TGTGCCAGCAGTTTGCTGAGGACAGGGACGAACATTCAGTACTTC
CASSLLRTGTNIQYF
>NA|NA|TRBV5-8|15|TRBJ2-5
TGTGCCAGCAGCTTACGAGGTTGGGGACGGGAGACCCAGTACTTC
CASSLRGWGRETQYF
>NA|NA|TRBV28|15|TRBJ2-7
TGTGCCAGCAGTATAGGCGGAGGGGTCGAAAACGAGCAGTACTTC
CASSIGGGVENEQYF
>NA|NA|TRBV18|15|TRBJ2-1
TGTGCCAGCTCAGAGGAGAATAGCTCCTACAATGAGCAGTTCTTC
CASSEENSSYNEQFF
>NA|TRBD2|TRBV10-3|18|TRBJ2-3
TGTGCCATCAGCCTAGATCCGGGACTAGCGGGAGGTGGGGATACGCAGTATTTT
CAISLDPGLAGGGDTQYF
>NA|NA|TRBV19|16|TRBJ2-5
TGTGCCAGTAAGGAGAATTCGCCCCTTCCAGTGGAGACCCAGTACTTC
CASKENSPLPVETQYF
>NA|TRBD1|TRBV11-3|14|TRBJ2-7
TGTGCCAGCAGCCGGACAGGGGGCATGTACGAGCAGTACTTC
CASSRTGGMYEQYF
>NA|NA|TRBV5-5|12|TRBJ2-7
TGTGCCAGCAGCACTAGAAGCTACGAGCAGTACTTC
CASSTRSYEQYF
>NA|NA|TRBV7-2|14|TRBJ1-2
TGTGCCAGCAGCCCCGTGAGGGTTGACTATGGCTACACCTTC
CASSPVRVDYGYTF
>NA|NA|TRBV7-3|15|TRBJ2-2
TGTGCCAGCAGCCCTGGGCGAGAGAACACCGGGGAGCTGTTTTTT
CASSPGRENTGELFF
>NA|NA|TRBV6-5|14|TRBJ1-5
TGTGCCAGCAGTCACGCCCAGGGTTTGCAGCCCCAGCATTTT
CASSHAQGLQPQHF
>few|NA|TRBV27|13|TRBJ1-1
TGTGCCAGCAGAGAGGCAGAGAACACTGAAGCTTTCTTT
CASREAENTEAFF
>NA|NA|TRBV6-1|15|TRBJ2-7
TGTGCCAGCAGTGAAGGGACAGCTCCGTCCTACGAGCAGTACTTC
CASSEGTAPSYEQYF